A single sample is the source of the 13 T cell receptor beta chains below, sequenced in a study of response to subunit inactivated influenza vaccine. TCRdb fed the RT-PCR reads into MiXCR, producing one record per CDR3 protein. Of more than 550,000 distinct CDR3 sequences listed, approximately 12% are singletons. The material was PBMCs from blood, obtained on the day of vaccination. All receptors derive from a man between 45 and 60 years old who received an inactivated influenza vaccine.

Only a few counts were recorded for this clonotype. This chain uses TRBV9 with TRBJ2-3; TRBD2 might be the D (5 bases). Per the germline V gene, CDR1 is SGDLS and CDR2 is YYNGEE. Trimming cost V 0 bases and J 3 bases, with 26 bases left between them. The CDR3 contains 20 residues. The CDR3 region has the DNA TGTGCCAGCAGCGTAGAAAACAGAACCAGAGGGCATAGAGGGACAGATACGCAGTATTTT. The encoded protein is CASSVENRTRGHRGTDTQYF.

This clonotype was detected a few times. The CDR3 loop reads CASSLAPATNEKLFF. The CDR3 bases are TGTGCCAGCAGCTTAGCGCCAGCAACTAATGAAAAACTGTTTTTT. V usage is TRBV7-2 and J usage is TRBJ1-4; D remains ambiguous. The germline V and J ends were trimmed by 0 bases and 0 bases, with 5 bases remaining between them. The CDR3 is made up of 15 amino acids. Germline V gene sequence: CDR1 SGHTA, CDR2 FQGNSA.

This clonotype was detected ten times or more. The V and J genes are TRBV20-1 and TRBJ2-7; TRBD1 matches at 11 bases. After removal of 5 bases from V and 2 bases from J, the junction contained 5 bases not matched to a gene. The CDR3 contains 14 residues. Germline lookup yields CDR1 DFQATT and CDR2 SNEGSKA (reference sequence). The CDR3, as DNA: TGCAGTGCTTTACCGGGACAGGGGGCCTACGAGCAGTACTTC. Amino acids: CSALPGQGAYEQYF.

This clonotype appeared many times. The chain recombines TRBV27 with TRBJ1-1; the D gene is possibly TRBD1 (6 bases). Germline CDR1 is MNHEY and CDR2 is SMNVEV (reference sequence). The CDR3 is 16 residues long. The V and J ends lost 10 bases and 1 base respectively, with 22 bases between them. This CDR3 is CATLKGVGRRNTEAFF. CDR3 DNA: TGTGCCACCTTAAAGGGGGTGGGACGGAGGAACACTGAAGCTTTCTTT.

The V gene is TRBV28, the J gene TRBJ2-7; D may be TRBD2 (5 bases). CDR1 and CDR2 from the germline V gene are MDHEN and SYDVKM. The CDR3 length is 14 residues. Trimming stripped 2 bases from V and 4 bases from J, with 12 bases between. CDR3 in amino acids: CASSLVSRRYEQYF. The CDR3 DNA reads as TGTGCCAGCAGTTTAGTGTCCCGGAGGTACGAGCAGTACTTC.

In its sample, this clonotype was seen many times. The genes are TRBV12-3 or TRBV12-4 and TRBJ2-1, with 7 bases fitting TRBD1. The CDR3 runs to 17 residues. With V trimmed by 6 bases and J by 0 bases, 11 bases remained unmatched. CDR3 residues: CASSDLGTESSYNEQFF. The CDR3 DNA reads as TGTGCCAGCAGCGACCTCGGGACAGAGAGCTCCTACAATGAGCAGTTCTTC.

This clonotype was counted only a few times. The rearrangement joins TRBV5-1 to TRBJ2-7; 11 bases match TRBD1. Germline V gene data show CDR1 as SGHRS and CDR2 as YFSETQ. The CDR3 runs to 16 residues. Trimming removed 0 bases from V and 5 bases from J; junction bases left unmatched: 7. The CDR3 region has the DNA TGCGCCAGCAGCTTGGGGGGACAGGGGGGAAGGCACGAGCAGTACTTC. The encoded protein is CASSLGGQGGRHEQYF.

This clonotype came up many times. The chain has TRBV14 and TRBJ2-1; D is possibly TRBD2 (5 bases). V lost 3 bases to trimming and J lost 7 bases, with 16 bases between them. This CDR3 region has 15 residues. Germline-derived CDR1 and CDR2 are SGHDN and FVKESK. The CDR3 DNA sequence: TGTGCCAGCAGCCATTTTGGCCATAGCGCTAATGAGCAGTTCTTC. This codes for CASSHFGHSANEQFF.

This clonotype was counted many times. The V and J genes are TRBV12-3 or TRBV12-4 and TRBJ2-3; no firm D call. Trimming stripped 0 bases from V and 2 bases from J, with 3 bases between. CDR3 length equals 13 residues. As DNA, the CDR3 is TGTGCCAGCAGTTTAGCGCACACAGATACGCAGTATTTT. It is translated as CASSLAHTDTQYF.

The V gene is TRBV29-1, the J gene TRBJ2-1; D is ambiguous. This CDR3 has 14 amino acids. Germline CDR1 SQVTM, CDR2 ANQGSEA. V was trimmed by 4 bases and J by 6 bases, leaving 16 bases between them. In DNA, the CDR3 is TGCAGCGTTGGTGCCGAGGCGTCCCCCAATGAGCAGTTCTTC. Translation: CSVGAEASPNEQFF.

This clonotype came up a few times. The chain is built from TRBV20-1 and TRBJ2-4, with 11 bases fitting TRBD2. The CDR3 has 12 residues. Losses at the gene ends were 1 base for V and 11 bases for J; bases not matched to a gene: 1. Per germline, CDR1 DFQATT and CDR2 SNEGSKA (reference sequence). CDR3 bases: TGCAGTGCTAGAGTACTAGCGGGGGTTCAGTACTTC. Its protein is CSARVLAGVQYF.

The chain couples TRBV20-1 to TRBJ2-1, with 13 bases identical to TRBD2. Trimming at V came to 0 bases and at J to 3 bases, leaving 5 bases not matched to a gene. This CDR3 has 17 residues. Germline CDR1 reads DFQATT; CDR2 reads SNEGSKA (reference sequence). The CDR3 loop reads CSARDQGLAGNYNEQFF. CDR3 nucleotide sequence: TGCAGTGCTAGAGATCAGGGACTAGCGGGGAACTACAATGAGCAGTTCTTC.

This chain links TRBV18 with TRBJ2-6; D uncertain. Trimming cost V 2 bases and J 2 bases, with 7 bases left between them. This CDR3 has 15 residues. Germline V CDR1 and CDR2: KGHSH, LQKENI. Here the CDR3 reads CASSPERAGANVLTF. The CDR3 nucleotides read TGTGCCAGCTCACCAGAGAGAGCTGGGGCCAACGTCCTGACTTTC.